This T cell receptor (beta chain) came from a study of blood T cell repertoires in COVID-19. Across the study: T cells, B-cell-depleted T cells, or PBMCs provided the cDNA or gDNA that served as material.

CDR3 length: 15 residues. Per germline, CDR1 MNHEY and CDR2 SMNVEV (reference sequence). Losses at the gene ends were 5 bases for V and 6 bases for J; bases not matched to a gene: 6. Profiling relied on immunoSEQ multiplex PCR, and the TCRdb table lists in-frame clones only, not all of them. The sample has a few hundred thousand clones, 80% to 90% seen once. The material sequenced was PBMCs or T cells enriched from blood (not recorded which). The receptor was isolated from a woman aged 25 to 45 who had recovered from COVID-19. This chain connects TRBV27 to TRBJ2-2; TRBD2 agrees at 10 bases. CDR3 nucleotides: TGTGCCAGCAGTCCGTGGACTAGCGGTTCCGGGGAGCTGTTTTTT. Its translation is CASSPWTSGSGELFF.